The 9 T cell receptor beta chains presented below share a single source sample, sequenced in a study of T-cell reconstitution after alpha-beta-depleted transplantation in children. Unique molecular identifiers were incorporated when the TCRbeta library was constructed. MiXCR, run by TCRdb on the PCR reads, gives a single entry per CDR3 protein. The sample comprises about 610,000 distinct CDR3 sequences, about 10% of which are singletons, and roughly 3.9% rests with the top ten. The specimen comprised PBMCs from the stem cell graft donor, sampled from the stem cell graft. The origin of the receptors is a human donor who donated a stem cell graft to a child with acute myeloid leukemia.

This clonotype appeared many times. This chain connects TRBV5-1 to TRBJ2-1, with 9 bases identical to TRBD2. Germline assignment: CDR1 SGHRS and CDR2 YFSETQ. CDR3 size: 16 residues. Trimming took 2 bases from V and 5 from J; bases not matched to a gene: 8. CDR3 amino acids: CASSFSSGKTDNEQFF. The CDR3 bases are TGCGCCAGCAGCTTTTCTAGCGGGAAGACGGACAATGAGCAGTTCTTC.

The chain joins TRBV20-1 to TRBJ1-5; D is perhaps TRBD1 (5 bases). The CDR3 has 13 residues. The germline V gene has CDR1 DFQATT and CDR2 SNEGSKA (reference sequence). V dropped 6 bases and J dropped 2 bases, with 11 bases sitting between them. Here the CDR3 DNA reads TGCAGTGCCAGGTGGGGGGGCAATCAGCCCCAGCATTTT. This translates into CSARWGGNQPQHF.

The V call is TRBV18, the J call TRBJ2-1, with 11 bases identical to TRBD2. J lost 6 bases, V lost 5 bases, and 9 bases had no gene match. Germline lookup yields CDR1 KGHSH and CDR2 LQKENI. CDR3 length equals 16 residues. CDR3 in amino acids: CASSLIAGGAANEQFF. The CDR3, as DNA: TGTGCCAGCTCATTAATAGCGGGAGGGGCCGCCAATGAGCAGTTCTTC.

This clonotype was counted at least ten times. The V and J genes are TRBV3-1 and TRBJ2-1; D call uncertain. The germline gives CDR1 LGHDT, CDR2 YNNKEL (reference sequence). V shed 2 bases and J shed 0 bases, with 8 bases lying between them. The CDR3 extends over 15 amino acids. CDR3 DNA sequence: TGTGCCAGCAGCCAATGGTCGCCCTCCTACAATGAGCAGTTCTTC. It specifies CASSQWSPSYNEQFF.

This clonotype has just a few counts. This chain uses TRBV30 with TRBJ2-1, with D perhaps TRBD1 (6 bases). CDR3 length: 14 residues. Germline CDR1 and CDR2: GTSNPN and SVGIG (reference sequence). V dropped 0 bases and J dropped 7 bases, with 13 bases sitting between them. The CDR3 DNA reads TGTGCCTGGAGTGTTGGGACAAGTAGGAATGAGCAGTTCTTC. Protein: CAWSVGTSRNEQFF.

This clonotype occurred a few times. V and J are TRBV7-2 and TRBJ2-3; D is unclear. This CDR3 is 15 amino acids long. Germline values: CDR1 SGHTA, CDR2 FQGNSA. V was cut by 5 bases and J by 2 bases, with 14 bases left in between. CDR3: CASSPYAAITDTQYF. DNA for the CDR3: TGTGCCAGCAGCCCTTATGCGGCCATCACAGATACGCAGTATTTT. Complete variable domain (other parts from reference TRBV7-2 and TRBJ2-3): GAGVSQSPSNKVTEKGKDVELRCDPISGHTALYWYRQSLGQGLEFLIYFQGNSAPDKSGLPSDRFSAERTGGSVSTLTIQRTQQEDSAVYLCASSPYAAITDTQYFGPGTRLTVL.

The table lists this clonotype with many counts. The V gene is TRBV7-9, the J gene TRBJ1-6, with TRBD1 matching over 7 bases. J was trimmed by 7 bases and V by 6 bases; bases with no gene match: 9. Germline-derived CDR1 and CDR2 are SEHNR and FQNEAQ (reference sequence). The CDR3 is made up of 15 amino acids. CDR3 DNA: TGTGCCAGCAGTGAACAGGGGTTGGGGAATTCACCCCTCCACTTT. It yields the protein CASSEQGLGNSPLHF. Based on the CDR3 plus reference TRBV7-9 and TRBJ1-6, the full variable domain is DTGVSQNPRHKITKRGQNVTFRCDPISEHNRLYWYRQTLGQGPEFLTYFQNEAQLEKSRLLSDRFSAERPKGSFSTLEIQRTEQGDSAMYLCASSEQGLGNSPLHFGNGTRLTVT.

This clonotype was recorded many times. The gene calls are TRBV5-1 and TRBJ2-3, with D possibly TRBD2 on 5 matching bases. Trimming took 0 bases from V and 3 from J, leaving 8 bases between them. Germline V gene lookup returns CDR1 SGHRS and CDR2 YFSETQ. CDR3 length: 14 residues. The CDR3: CASSLGTSTDTQYF. CDR3 in DNA: TGCGCCAGCAGCTTGGGGACTTCAACAGATACGCAGTATTTT.

Ten or more counts support this clonotype. The CDR3 protein is CSASGLAVKETQYF. The CDR3 DNA is TGCAGTGCTAGCGGACTAGCGGTCAAAGAGACCCAGTACTTC. The chain uses TRBV20-1 and TRBJ2-5; 10 bases align to TRBD2. From germline, CDR1 is DFQATT and CDR2 SNEGSKA (reference sequence). The CDR3 contains 14 residues. Trimming at V came to 3 bases and at J to 3 bases, leaving 4 bases not matched to a gene.